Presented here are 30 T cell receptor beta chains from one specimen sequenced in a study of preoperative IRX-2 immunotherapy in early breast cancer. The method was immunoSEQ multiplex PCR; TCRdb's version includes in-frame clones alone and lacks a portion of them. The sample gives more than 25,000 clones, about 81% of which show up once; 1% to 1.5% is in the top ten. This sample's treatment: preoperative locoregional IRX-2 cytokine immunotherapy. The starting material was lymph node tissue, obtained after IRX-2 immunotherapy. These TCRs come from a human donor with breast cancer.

CDR3 amino acids: CASRKSGTGELFF. The CDR3 nucleotides read TGTGCCAGTAGAAAGTCGGGTACCGGGGAGCTGTTTTTT. This rearrangement joins TRBV19 to TRBJ2-2; D call uncertain. The germline CDR1 and CDR2 sequences are LNHDA and SQIVND (reference sequence). This CDR3 has 13 amino acids. V was shortened by 6 bases and J by 5 bases, with 10 bases between the two germline ends. The full variable domain, completed using reference TRBV19 and TRBJ2-2, is DGGITQSPKYLFRKEGQNVTLSCEQNLNHDAMYWYRQDPGQGLRLIYYSQIVNDFQKGDIAEGYSVSREKKESFPLTVTSAQKNPTAFYLCASRKSGTGELFFGEGSRLTVL.

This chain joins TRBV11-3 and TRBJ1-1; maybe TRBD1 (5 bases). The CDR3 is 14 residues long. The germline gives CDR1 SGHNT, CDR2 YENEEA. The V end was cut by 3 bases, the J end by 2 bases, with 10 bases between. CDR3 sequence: CASSLTRDNTEAFF. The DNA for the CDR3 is TGTGCCAGCAGCTTGACCAGGGATAACACTGAAGCTTTCTTT. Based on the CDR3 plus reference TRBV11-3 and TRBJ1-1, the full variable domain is EAGVVQSPRYKIIEKKQPVAFWCNPISGHNTLYWYLQNLGQGPELLIRYENEEAVDDSQLPKDRFSAERLKGVDSTLKIQPAELGDSAVYLCASSLTRDNTEAFFGQGTRLTVV.

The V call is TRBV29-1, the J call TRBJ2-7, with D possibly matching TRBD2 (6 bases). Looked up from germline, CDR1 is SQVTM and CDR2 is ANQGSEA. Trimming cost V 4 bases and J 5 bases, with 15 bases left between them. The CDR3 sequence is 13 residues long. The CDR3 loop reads CSVVAGTGHEQYF. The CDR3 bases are TGCAGCGTTGTGGCAGGGACTGGTCACGAGCAGTACTTC.

DNA of the CDR3: TGTGCCAGCAGCTTATTCGACACTGTGGGGGGTTCACCCCTCCACTTT. Residues: CASSLFDTVGGSPLHF. This chain connects TRBV11-3 to TRBJ1-6; a weak D match, TRBD1 (5 bases). This CDR3 has 16 residues. The V end lost 2 bases, the J end lost 9 bases, and 17 bases lay between the germline ends. The germline CDR1 and CDR2 sequences are SGHNT and YENEEA.

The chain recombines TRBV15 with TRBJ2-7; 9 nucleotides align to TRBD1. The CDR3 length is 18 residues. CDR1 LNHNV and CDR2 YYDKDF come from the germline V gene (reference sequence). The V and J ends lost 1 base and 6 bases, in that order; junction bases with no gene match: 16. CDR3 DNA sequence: TGTGCCACCAGCAGAGTCTTAACCCGGGACAGGGTTTTCGTCGAGCAGTACGTC. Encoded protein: CATSRVLTRDRVFVEQYV.

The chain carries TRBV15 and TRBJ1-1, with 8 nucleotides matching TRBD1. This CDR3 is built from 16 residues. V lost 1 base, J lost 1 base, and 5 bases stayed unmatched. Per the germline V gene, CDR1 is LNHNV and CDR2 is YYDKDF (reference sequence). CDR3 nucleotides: TGTGCCACCAGCAGAGGGGGGGGACAGGCGAACACTGAAGCTTTCTTT. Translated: CATSRGGGQANTEAFF.

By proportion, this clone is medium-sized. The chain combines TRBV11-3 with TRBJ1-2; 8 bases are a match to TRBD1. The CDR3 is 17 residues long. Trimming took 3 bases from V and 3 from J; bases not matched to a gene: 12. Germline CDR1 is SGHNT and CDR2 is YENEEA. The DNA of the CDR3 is TGTGCCAGCAGCTTCTACCCTAGAGTGGACAGGGACTATGGCTACACCTTC. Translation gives CASSFYPRVDRDYGYTF.

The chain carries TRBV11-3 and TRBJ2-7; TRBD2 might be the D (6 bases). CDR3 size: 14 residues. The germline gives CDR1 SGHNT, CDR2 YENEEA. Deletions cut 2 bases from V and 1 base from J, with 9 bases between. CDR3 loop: CASSLRDSSYEQYF. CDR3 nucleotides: TGTGCCAGCAGCTTACGGGACTCTTCCTACGAGCAGTACTTC. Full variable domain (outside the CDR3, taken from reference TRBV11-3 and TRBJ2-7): EAGVVQSPRYKIIEKKQPVAFWCNPISGHNTLYWYLQNLGQGPELLIRYENEEAVDDSQLPKDRFSAERLKGVDSTLKIQPAELGDSAVYLCASSLRDSSYEQYFGPGTRLTVT.

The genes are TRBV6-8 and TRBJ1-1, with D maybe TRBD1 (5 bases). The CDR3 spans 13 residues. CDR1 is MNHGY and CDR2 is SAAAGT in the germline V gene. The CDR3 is CASQGESLTEAFF. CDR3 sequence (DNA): TGTGCTTCCCAAGGGGAATCCCTCACTGAAGCTTTCTTT.

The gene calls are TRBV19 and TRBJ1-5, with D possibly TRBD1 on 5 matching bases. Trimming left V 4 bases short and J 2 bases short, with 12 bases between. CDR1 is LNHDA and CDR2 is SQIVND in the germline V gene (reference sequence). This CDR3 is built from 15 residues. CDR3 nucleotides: TGTGCCAGTAGTACACAGGACTCCCGCAATCAGCCCCAGCATTTT. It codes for CASSTQDSRNQPQHF.

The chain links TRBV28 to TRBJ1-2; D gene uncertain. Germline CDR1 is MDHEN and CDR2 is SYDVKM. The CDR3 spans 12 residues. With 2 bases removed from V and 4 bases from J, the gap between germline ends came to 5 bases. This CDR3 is CASSLVPYGYTF. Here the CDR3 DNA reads TGTGCCAGCAGTTTAGTGCCCTATGGCTACACCTTC.

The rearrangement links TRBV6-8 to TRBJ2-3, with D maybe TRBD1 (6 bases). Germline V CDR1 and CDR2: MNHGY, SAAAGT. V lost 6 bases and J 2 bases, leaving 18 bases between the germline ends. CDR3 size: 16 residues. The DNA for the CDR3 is TGTGCCAGCAGGGGGGCCGGGACACTGAACACAGATACGCAGTATTTT. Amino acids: CASRGAGTLNTDTQYF.

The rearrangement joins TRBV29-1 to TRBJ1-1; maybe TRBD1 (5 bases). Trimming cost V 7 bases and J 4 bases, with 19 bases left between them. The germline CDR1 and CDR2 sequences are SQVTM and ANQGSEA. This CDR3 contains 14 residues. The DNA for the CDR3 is TGCAGCGCAAAAGGGACCTCCCTGGCCACTGAAGCTTTCTTT. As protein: CSAKGTSLATEAFF.

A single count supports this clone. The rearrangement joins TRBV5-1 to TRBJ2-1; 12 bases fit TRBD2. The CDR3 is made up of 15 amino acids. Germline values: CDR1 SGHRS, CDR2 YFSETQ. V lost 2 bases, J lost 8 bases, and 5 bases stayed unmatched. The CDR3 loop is CASSFLAGGPDEQFF. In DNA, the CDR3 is TGCGCCAGCAGCTTTCTAGCGGGGGGGCCGGATGAGCAGTTCTTC.

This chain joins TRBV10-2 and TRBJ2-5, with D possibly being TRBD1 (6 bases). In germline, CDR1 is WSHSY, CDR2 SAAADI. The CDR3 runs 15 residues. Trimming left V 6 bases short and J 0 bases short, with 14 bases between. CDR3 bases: TGCGCCAGCAGGGATCTACAGGGTAACCAAGAGACCCAGTACTTC. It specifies CASRDLQGNQETQYF.

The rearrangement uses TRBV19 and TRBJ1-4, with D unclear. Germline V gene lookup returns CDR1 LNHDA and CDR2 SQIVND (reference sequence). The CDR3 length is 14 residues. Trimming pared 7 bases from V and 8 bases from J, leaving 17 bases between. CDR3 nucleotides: TGTGCCAGTACCATCTTGGGCCGGGGAGAAAAACTGTTTTTT. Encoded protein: CASTILGRGEKLFF.

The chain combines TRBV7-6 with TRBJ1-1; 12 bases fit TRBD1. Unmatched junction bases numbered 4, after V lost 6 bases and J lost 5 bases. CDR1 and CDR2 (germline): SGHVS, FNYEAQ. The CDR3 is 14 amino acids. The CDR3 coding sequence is TGTGCCAGCAGTGGGACAGGGGGCAGAACTGAAGCTTTCTTT. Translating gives CASSGTGGRTEAFF.

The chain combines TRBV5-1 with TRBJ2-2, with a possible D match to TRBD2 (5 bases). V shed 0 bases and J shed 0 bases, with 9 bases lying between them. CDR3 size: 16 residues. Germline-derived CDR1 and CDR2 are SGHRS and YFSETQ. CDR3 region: CASSLVRDTNTGELFF. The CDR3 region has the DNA TGCGCCAGCAGCTTGGTGAGGGATACGAACACCGGGGAGCTGTTTTTT.

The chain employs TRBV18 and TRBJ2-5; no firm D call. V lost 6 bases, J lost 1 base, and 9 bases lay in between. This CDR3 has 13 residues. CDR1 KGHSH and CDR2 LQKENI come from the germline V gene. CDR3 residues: CASSHGVQETQYF. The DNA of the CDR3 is TGTGCCAGCTCGCACGGAGTCCAAGAGACCCAGTACTTC.

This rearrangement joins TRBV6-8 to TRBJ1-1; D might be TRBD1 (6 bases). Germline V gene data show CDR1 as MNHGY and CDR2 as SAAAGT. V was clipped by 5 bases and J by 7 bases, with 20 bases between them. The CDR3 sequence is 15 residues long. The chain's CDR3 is CASSRGDTGTLEAFF. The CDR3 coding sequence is TGTGCCAGCAGTCGAGGGGACACAGGCACCCTTGAAGCTTTCTTT.

The CDR3 region is CASSPGRGPTDTQYF. CDR3 nucleotide sequence: TGCGCCAGCTCGCCCGGTAGGGGGCCAACAGATACGCAGTATTTT. This chain links TRBV5-1 with TRBJ2-3; 7 bases are a match to TRBD1. The CDR3 runs to 15 residues. V lost 7 bases and J lost 3; bases outside the gene matches: 11. Germline CDR1 reads SGHRS; CDR2 reads YFSETQ.

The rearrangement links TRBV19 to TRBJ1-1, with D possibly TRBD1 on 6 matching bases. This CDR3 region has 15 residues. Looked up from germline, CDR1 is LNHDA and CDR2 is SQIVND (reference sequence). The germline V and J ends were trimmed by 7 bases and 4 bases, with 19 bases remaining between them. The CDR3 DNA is TGTGCCAGTACTAGGCTCGAGGGGGGTAGCACTGAAGCTTTCTTT. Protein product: CASTRLEGGSTEAFF.

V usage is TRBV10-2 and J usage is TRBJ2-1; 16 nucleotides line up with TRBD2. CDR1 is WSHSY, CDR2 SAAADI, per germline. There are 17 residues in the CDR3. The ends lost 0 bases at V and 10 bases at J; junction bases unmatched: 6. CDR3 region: CASSESGTSGGAEEQFF. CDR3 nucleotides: TGCGCCAGCAGTGAGTCCGGGACTAGCGGGGGGGCCGAGGAGCAGTTCTTC.

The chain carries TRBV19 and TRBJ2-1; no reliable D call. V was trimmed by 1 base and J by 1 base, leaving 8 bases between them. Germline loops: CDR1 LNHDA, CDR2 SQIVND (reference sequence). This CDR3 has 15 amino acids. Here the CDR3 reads CASSIATASYNEQFF. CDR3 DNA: TGTGCCAGTAGTATAGCGACCGCTTCCTACAATGAGCAGTTCTTC.

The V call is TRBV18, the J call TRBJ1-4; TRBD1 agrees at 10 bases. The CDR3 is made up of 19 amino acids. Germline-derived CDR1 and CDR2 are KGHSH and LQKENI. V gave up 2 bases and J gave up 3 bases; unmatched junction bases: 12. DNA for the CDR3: TGTGCCAGCTCACCAACCGCCGGGACAGGGGATGGTGCTAATGAAAAACTGTTTTTT. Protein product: CASSPTAGTGDGANEKLFF.

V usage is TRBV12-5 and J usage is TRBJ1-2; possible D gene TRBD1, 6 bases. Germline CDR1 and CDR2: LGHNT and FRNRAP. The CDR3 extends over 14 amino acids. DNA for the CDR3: TGTGCCAGCGGAAGCCGGGACAAGCTTTTTGGCTACACCTTC. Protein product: CASGSRDKLFGYTF. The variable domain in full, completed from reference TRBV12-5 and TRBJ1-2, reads DARVTQTPRHKVTEMGQEVTMRCQPILGHNTVFWYRQTMMQGLELLAYFRNRAPLDDSGMPKDRFSAEMPDATLATLKIQPSEPRDSAVYFCASGSRDKLFGYTFGSGTRLTVV.

The CDR3 region is CATGGRDSNNSPLHF. Written as DNA, the CDR3 is TGTGCCACCGGGGGCCGGGACAGCAATAATTCACCCCTCCACTTT. This rearrangement joins TRBV6-8 to TRBJ1-6; 7 bases agree with TRBD1. The CDR3 covers 15 residues. Germline V gives CDR1 MNHGY, CDR2 SAAAGT. Germline trimming cut 10 bases from V and 5 bases from J; bases unmatched to any gene: 11.

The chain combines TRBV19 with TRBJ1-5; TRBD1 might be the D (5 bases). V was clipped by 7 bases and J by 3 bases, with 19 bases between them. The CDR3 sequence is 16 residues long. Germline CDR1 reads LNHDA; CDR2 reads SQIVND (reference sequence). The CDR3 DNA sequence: TGTGCCAGTACCATCCCGGGGAGGGGATTCAATCAGCCCCAGCATTTT. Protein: CASTIPGRGFNQPQHF.

In DNA form, the CDR3 reads TGTGCCAGTAGTGTCGGCAGGGACCAGTGGCAGTTCTTC. Its translation is CASSVGRDQWQFF. The J gene is TRBJ2-1, the V gene TRBV19; the D call may be TRBD1 or TRBD2 (5 bases each). The CDR3 sequence is 13 residues long. Deletions cut 5 bases from V and 12 bases from J, with 17 bases between. CDR1 is LNHDA and CDR2 is SQIVND in the germline V gene (reference sequence).

CDR3 residues: CAWSVTGSVTDTQYF. For the CDR3, the DNA is TGTGCCTGGAGTGTAACAGGGTCGGTCACAGATACGCAGTATTTT. The chain uses TRBV30 and TRBJ2-3; maybe TRBD1 (6 bases). V was shortened by 0 bases and J by 2 bases, with 12 bases between the two germline ends. The CDR3 has 15 amino acids. CDR1 and CDR2 (germline): GTSNPN, SVGIG (reference sequence).